The 23 T cell receptor beta chains given below trace back to one sample, sequenced in a study of type 1 and type 2 diabetes patients (dated by TCRdb to 2016 to 2018). The sample was run on an Illumina MiSeq. Genomic DNA from sorted T cell subsets served as template for TCRbeta CDR3 amplification. The TCRbeta CDR3 region was amplified by multiplex PCR with 30 forward and 13 reverse primers. The public reads were quality trimmed at Q25 with fastp and then assembled into clones with MiXCR by TCRdb, keeping productive beta chains. Under each unique CDR3 protein, matching rows form one entry showing the most common genes and DNA. Here the sample has about 250,000 distinct CDR3 sequences; more than 45% occur a single time. The top ten hold roughly an eighth of the sample. The sample was peripheral blood mononuclear cells (PBMCs). These receptors came from a man younger than 30 with type 2 diabetes.

This chain links TRBV30 with TRBJ1-2, with no clear D. CDR3 length equals 13 residues. V was shortened by 0 bases and J by 6 bases, with 11 bases between the two germline ends. Germline values: CDR1 GTSNPN, CDR2 SVGIG (reference sequence). For the CDR3, the DNA is TGTGCCTGGAGTGTACCCCCTCAGGATGGCTACACCTTC. This translates into CAWSVPPQDGYTF.

V and J are TRBV6-5 and TRBJ2-5, with TRBD1 matching over 8 bases. V lost 5 bases to trimming and J lost 2 bases; unmatched junction nucleotides: 10. The CDR3 extends over 16 amino acids. In germline, CDR1 is MNHEY, CDR2 SVGAGI. CDR3 loop: CASSPLDRVTQETQYF. The CDR3 nucleotides read TGTGCCAGCAGTCCCTTGGACAGGGTAACTCAAGAGACCCAGTACTTC.

This clonotype was counted only a few times. The V gene is TRBV2, the J gene TRBJ2-7, with unresolved D. This CDR3 is built from 13 residues. Germline lookup yields CDR1 SNHLY and CDR2 FYNNEI. V gave up 6 bases and J gave up 2 bases, with 11 bases separating them. Here the CDR3 reads CASRVQATYEQYF. The CDR3 nucleotides read TGTGCCAGCAGGGTCCAGGCGACCTACGAGCAGTACTTC.

Regarding this clonotype: Being one base from a much bigger clone, this may be a read error. This chain joins TRBV15 and TRBJ1-6; no clear D gene. Germline V gene data show CDR1 as LNHNV and CDR2 as YYDKDF (reference sequence). Trimming stripped 0 bases from V and 14 bases from J, with 11 bases between. The CDR3 extends over 13 amino acids. DNA of the CDR3: TGTGCCACCAGCAGAGATGGCATCGGATCCCTCCACTTT. This encodes CATSRDGIGSLHF.

The chain combines TRBV19 with TRBJ2-7, with 8 bases lining up with TRBD1. J gave up 1 base and V 11 bases, and 13 bases lay outside the gene matches. CDR1 LNHDA and CDR2 SQIVND come from the germline V gene (reference sequence). CDR3 length equals 15 residues. The CDR3 nucleotides read TGTGCCTGGAGTGTAGTGGACAGGGCGTCCTACGAGCAGTACTTC. Translating it yields CAWSVVDRASYEQYF. Filled out from reference TRBV19 and TRBJ2-7, the complete variable domain reads DGGITQSPKYLFRKEGQNVTLSCEQNLNHDAMYWYRQDPGQGLRLIYYSQIVNDFQKGDIAEGYSVSREKKESFPLTVTSAQKNPTAFYLCAWSVVDRASYEQYFGPGTRLTVT.

The chain employs TRBV19 and TRBJ1-3; D is ambiguous. Germline lookup yields CDR1 LNHDA and CDR2 SQIVND (reference sequence). The CDR3 spans 10 residues. Trimming removed 8 bases from V and 3 bases from J, with 2 bases in between. CDR3 in DNA: TGTGCCAGTTATGGAAACACCATATATTTT. Translating it yields CASYGNTIYF.

There are a few counts of this clonotype. The CDR3 DNA reads TGTGCCAGCAGCTTCCCGGGACAGAACTACGAGCAGTACTTC. Translation: CASSFPGQNYEQYF. The J gene is TRBJ2-7, the V gene TRBV7-9, with TRBD1 identical over 7 bases. Trimming removed 3 bases from V and 3 bases from J; junction bases left unmatched: 5. CDR3 length equals 14 residues. Germline-derived CDR1 and CDR2 are SEHNR and FQNEAQ (reference sequence).

This sequence joins TRBV7-8 and TRBJ1-1, with D unclear. CDR1 and CDR2 (germline): SGHVS, FQNEAQ. The CDR3 contains 14 residues. The germline V and J ends were trimmed by 2 bases and 3 bases, with 10 bases remaining between them. In DNA, the CDR3 is TGTGCCAGCAGCTTACAACGGGTAGACACTGAAGCTTTCTTT. It is translated as CASSLQRVDTEAFF.

V usage is TRBV20-1 and J usage is TRBJ2-7; D unclear. Per the germline V gene, CDR1 is DFQATT and CDR2 is SNEGSKA (reference sequence). This CDR3 region has 13 residues. V shed 5 bases and J shed 2 bases, with 13 bases lying between them. CDR3 region: CSASNTRTYEQYF. Written as DNA, the CDR3 is TGCAGTGCTTCTAACACGAGGACCTACGAGCAGTACTTC.

The chain carries TRBV6-5 and TRBJ2-1; no clear D. The CDR3 consists of 14 residues. V dropped 0 bases and J dropped 9 bases, with 12 bases sitting between them. Germline lookup yields CDR1 MNHEY and CDR2 SVGAGI. CDR3 loop: CASSYSPAKREQFF. The CDR3 bases are TGTGCCAGCAGTTACTCTCCAGCGAAACGTGAGCAGTTCTTC.

The chain combines TRBV19 with TRBJ2-2; D is undetermined. The CDR3 loop spans 13 amino acids. Germline CDR1 LNHDA, CDR2 SQIVND (reference sequence). Trimming left V 11 bases short and J 4 bases short, with 14 bases between. The CDR3 loop reads CAWSPDFTGELFF. DNA of the CDR3: TGTGCCTGGAGTCCCGACTTCACCGGGGAGCTGTTTTTT.

V and J are TRBV19 and TRBJ1-2; D gene unclear. The V gene lost 4 bases and the J gene lost 0 bases, with 9 bases spanning the gap. The CDR3 loop spans 14 amino acids. Per the germline V gene, CDR1 is LNHDA and CDR2 is SQIVND (reference sequence). The CDR3 DNA follows: TGTGCCAGTAGTAAGGAGTTAGCTAACTATGGCTACACCTTC. This gives the protein CASSKELANYGYTF.

CDR3 DNA sequence: TGTGCCAGCAGCGAGGGACAGGGTTGGAATGAAAAACTGTTTTTT. As protein: CASSEGQGWNEKLFF. The chain is built from TRBV9 and TRBJ1-4, with TRBD1 matching over 9 bases. The ends lost 3 bases at V and 5 bases at J; junction bases unmatched: 5. The CDR3 loop spans 15 amino acids. The germline gives CDR1 SGDLS, CDR2 YYNGEE.

CDR3 in amino acids: CASSPKDGEQFF. CDR3 coding DNA: TGTGCCAGCTCACCGAAGGACGGTGAGCAGTTCTTC. The rearrangement uses TRBV18 and TRBJ2-1; D remains ambiguous. Trimming stripped 3 bases from V and 9 bases from J, with 9 bases between. CDR1 is KGHSH and CDR2 is LQKENI in the germline V gene. The CDR3 spans 12 residues.

The CDR3 bases are TGTGCCAGTAGTACCAGGGCAGCCCTTTACAATGAGCAGTTCTTC. Translation gives CASSTRAALYNEQFF. The V gene is TRBV19, the J gene TRBJ2-1, with D perhaps matching TRBD1 (5 bases). This CDR3 is built from 15 residues. V was trimmed by 4 bases and J by 4 bases, leaving 14 bases between them. Germline V gives CDR1 LNHDA, CDR2 SQIVND (reference sequence).

This clonotype was recorded at least ten times. The gene calls are TRBV7-8 and TRBJ2-7; D is unresolved. The CDR3 loop spans 12 amino acids. The V gene lost 1 base and the J gene lost 5 bases, with 6 bases spanning the gap. Germline loops: CDR1 SGHVS, CDR2 FQNEAQ. The CDR3 protein is CASSLGNDEQYF. CDR3 in DNA: TGTGCCAGCAGCTTAGGGAATGACGAGCAGTACTTC.

This clonotype appeared a few times. This chain joins TRBV14 and TRBJ1-2; D might be TRBD1 (5 bases). Trimming shortened V by 4 bases and J by 4 bases, and 10 bases separated the two germline ends. There are 13 residues in the CDR3. Germline values: CDR1 SGHDN, CDR2 FVKESK. The CDR3 DNA sequence: TGTGCCAGCAGCCGAGGACAAGCCTATGGCTACACCTTC. The encoded protein is CASSRGQAYGYTF.

The V and J genes are TRBV2 and TRBJ2-2, with TRBD1 as a possible D gene (5 bases). CDR3 length equals 14 residues. In germline, CDR1 is SNHLY, CDR2 FYNNEI. Between the trimmed V and J ends, which lost 7 bases and 5 bases, there was a span of 14 bases. DNA of the CDR3: TGTGCCAGCACACGGACAAGGGGTACCGGGGAGCTGTTTTTT. Residues: CASTRTRGTGELFF.

This chain links TRBV5-1 with TRBJ1-1; 8 positions agree with TRBD1. V was pared by 0 bases and J by 6 bases, with 10 bases of the junction left unmatched. Germline V gene sequence: CDR1 SGHRS, CDR2 YFSETQ. The CDR3 contains 16 residues. The CDR3 bases are TGCGCCAGCAGCTTGGGGACAGGGCAAGTATACTCTGAAGCTTTCTTT. Its translation is CASSLGTGQVYSEAFF.

This clonotype appeared a few times. The genes are TRBV20-1 and TRBJ2-2, with a possible D match to TRBD2 (6 bases). CDR1 and CDR2 from the germline V gene are DFQATT and SNEGSKA (reference sequence). This CDR3 has 11 amino acids. Deletions cut 6 bases from V and 7 bases from J, with 9 bases between. The CDR3 DNA reads TGCAGTGCCACGACTAGCGGGGAGCTGTTTTTT. Amino acids: CSATTSGELFF.

This clonotype has more than one count but fewer than ten. The chain has TRBV30 and TRBJ2-1; TRBD2 aligns across 9 bases. Trimming cost V 4 bases and J 6 bases; bases outside gene matches: 4. The CDR3 loop spans 13 amino acids. Germline CDR1 reads GTSNPN; CDR2 reads SVGIG (reference sequence). The CDR3 DNA sequence: TGTGCCTGGATGGGCGGGAGGGCCAATGAGCAGTTCTTC. This translates into CAWMGGRANEQFF.

The chain links TRBV28 to TRBJ2-2, with D possibly TRBD1 on 5 matching bases. Trimming removed 8 bases from V and 4 bases from J, with 8 bases in between. This CDR3 comprises 12 residues. Germline lookup yields CDR1 MDHEN and CDR2 SYDVKM. The DNA of the CDR3 is TGTGCCAGCGACAGAACCACCGGGGAGCTGTTTTTT. Protein: CASDRTTGELFF.

This sequence joins TRBV10-1 and TRBJ1-2, with D unresolved. Looked up from germline, CDR1 is WNHNN and CDR2 is SYGVQD (reference sequence). V gave up 3 bases and J gave up 4 bases, with 15 bases separating them. The CDR3 has 15 amino acids. The CDR3 spells CASSDEPQPSYGYTF. Written as DNA, the CDR3 is TGCGCCAGCAGTGATGAGCCCCAACCCTCCTATGGCTACACCTTC.